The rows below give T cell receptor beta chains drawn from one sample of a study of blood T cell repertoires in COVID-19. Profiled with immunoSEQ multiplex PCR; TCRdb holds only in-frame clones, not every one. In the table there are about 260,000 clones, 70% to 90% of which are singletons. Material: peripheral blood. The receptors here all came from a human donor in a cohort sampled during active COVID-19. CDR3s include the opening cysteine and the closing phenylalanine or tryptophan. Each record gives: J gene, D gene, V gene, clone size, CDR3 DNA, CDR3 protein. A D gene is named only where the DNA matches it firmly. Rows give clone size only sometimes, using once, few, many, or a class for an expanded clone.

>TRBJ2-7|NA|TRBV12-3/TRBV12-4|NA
TGTGCCAGCAGCCAAACAACCTACGAGCAGTACTTC
CASSQTTYEQYF
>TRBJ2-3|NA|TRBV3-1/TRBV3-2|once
TGTGCCAGCAGCCCCGGGGATACGCAGTATTTT
CASSPGDTQYF
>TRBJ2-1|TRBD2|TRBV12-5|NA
TGTGCTAGTGGTCAGGCCGGGACTAGAAATGAGCAGTTCTTC
CASGQAGTRNEQFF
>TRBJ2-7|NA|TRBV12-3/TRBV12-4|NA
TGTGCCAGCAGCCGATATGGGACTGGGGACGAGTACTTC
CASSRYGTGDEYF
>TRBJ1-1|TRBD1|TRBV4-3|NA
TGCGCCAGCAGCCATAACGACAGGGGGGTGGACACTGAAGCTTTCTTT
CASSHNDRGVDTEAFF
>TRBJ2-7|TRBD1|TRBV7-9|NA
TGTGCCAGCAGCTCCCGGGACAGGGGACACGAGCAGTACTTC
CASSSRDRGHEQYF
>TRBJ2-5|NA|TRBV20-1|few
TGCAGTGCTAGCGGGGAGACCCAGTACTTC
CSASGETQYF
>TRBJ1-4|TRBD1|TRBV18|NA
TGTGCCAGCTCACCGACAGGGGCCACTAATGAAAAACTGTTTTTT
CASSPTGATNEKLFF
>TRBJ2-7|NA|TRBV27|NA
TGTGCCAGCAGCTTACCAGGGCGATACAGGGAGCAGTACTTC
CASSLPGRYREQYF
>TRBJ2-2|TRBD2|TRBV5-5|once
TGTGCCAGCAGCCGTATAGCGGGAGCATCCACCGGGGAGCTGTTTTTT
CASSRIAGASTGELFF
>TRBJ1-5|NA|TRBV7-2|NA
TGTGCCAGCAGCTTATCGGGAGGCGGCCATCAGCCCCAGCATTTT
CASSLSGGGHQPQHF
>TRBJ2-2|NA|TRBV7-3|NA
TGTGCCAGCAGCTTCGGGGCGAACACCGGGGAGCTGTTTTTT
CASSFGANTGELFF
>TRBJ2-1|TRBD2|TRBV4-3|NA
TGCGCCAGCAGCCAGGGGACTAGCGGGAGGGGCTCCTACAATGAGCAGTTCTTC
CASSQGTSGRGSYNEQFF
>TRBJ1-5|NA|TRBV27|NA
TGTGCCAGCTCCTTAAGGGGGAGCAATCAGCCCCAGCATTTT
CASSLRGSNQPQHF
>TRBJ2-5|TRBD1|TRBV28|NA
TGTGCCAGCAGTTATCGATTGGACAGGGTCCGGGGGACCCAGTACTTC
CASSYRLDRVRGTQYF
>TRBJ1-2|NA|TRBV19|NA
TGTGCCAGTAGCAACCTCTCGGGGGGAGGCTACACCTTC
CASSNLSGGGYTF
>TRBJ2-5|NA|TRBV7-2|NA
TGTGCCAGCAGCTTTCTTCGGGTGATTAGGGAGACCCAGTACTTC
CASSFLRVIRETQYF
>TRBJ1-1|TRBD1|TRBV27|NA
TGTGCCAGCAGTTTAACTCACAGGGGCGGCGCCACTGAAGCTTTCTTT
CASSLTHRGGATEAFF
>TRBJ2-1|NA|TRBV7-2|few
TGTGCCAGCAGCCCCGGCCCTAGCTCGGGTGAGCAGTTCTTC
CASSPGPSSGEQFF
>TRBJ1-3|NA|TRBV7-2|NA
TGTGCCAGCAGCTACGACCCGGGGTCTGGAAACACCATATATTTT
CASSYDPGSGNTIYF
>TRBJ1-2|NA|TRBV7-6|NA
TGTGCCAGCAGCCCCTATTCCAGGGGCGATGATGGCTACACCTTC
CASSPYSRGDDGYTF
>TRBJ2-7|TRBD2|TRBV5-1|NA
TGCGCCAGCAGCTTGGATCTTAGCGGGGGGGCTCTTTTATACGAGCAGTACTTC
CASSLDLSGGALLYEQYF
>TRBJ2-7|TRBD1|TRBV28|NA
TGTGCCAGCAGTCTTGACAGGGGGCTCGACTACTACGAGCAGTACTTC
CASSLDRGLDYYEQYF
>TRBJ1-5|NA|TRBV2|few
TGTGCCAGCAGTGGGGCCGGGGGGGATTTTCAGCCCCAGCATTTT
CASSGAGGDFQPQHF
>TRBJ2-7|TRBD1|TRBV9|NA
TGTGCCAGCAGCGCGACAAAGGGACAGGGCGCCTACGAGCAGTACTTC
CASSATKGQGAYEQYF
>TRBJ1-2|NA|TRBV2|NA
TGTGCCAGCAGTGTAACGCGGGGTTCGGGTATGGGGGGCTACACCTTC
CASSVTRGSGMGGYTF
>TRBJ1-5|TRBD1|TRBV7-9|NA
TGTGCCAGCAGCTTCGGACAGGGAGGCCAGCCCCAGCATTTT
CASSFGQGGQPQHF
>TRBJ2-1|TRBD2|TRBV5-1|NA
TGCGCCAGCAGCCAAGGGACTAGCGGGAACCGTGATGAGCAGTTCTTC
CASSQGTSGNRDEQFF
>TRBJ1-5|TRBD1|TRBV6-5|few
TGTGCCAGCAGCGCGGACAGGGCAGGGGTACAGCCCCAGCATTTT
CASSADRAGVQPQHF
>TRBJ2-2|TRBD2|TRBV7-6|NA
TGTGCCAGCAGCTCTCTAGCGGGAGGTACCGGGGAGCTGTTTTTT
CASSSLAGGTGELFF
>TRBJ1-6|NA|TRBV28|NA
TGTGCCAGCAGCTCACCACCGGGTGTTAATTCACCCCTCCACTTT
CASSSPPGVNSPLHF
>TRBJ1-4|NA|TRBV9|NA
TGTGCCAGCAGCGTAGTAGGGGTCGGAACTAATGAAAAACTGTTTTTT
CASSVVGVGTNEKLFF
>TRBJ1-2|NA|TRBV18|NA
TGTGCCAGCTCACCGAGCGACTCTAACTATGGCTACACCTTC
CASSPSDSNYGYTF